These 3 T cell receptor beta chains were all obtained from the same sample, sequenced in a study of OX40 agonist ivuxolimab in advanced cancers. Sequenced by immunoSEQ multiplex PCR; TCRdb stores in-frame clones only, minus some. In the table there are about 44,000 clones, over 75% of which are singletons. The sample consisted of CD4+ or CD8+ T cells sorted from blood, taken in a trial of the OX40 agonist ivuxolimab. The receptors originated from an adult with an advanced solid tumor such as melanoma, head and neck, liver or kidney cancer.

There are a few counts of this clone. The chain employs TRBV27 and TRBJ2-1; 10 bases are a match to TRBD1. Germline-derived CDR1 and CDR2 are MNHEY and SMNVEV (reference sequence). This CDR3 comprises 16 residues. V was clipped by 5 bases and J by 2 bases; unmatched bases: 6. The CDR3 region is CASSQLDRGAYNEQFF. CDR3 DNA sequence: TGTGCCAGCAGTCAATTGGACAGGGGGGCCTACAATGAGCAGTTCTTC.

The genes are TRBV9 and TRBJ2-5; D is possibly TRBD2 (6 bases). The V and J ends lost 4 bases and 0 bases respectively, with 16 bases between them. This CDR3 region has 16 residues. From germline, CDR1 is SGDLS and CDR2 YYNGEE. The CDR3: CASSSRAGLYQETQYF. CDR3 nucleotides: TGTGCCAGCAGCTCTCGAGCGGGCCTTTACCAAGAGACCCAGTACTTC.

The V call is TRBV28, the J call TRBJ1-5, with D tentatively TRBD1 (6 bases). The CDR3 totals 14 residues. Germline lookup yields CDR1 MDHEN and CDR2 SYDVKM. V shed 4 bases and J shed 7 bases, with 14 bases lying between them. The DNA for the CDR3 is TGTGCCAGCAGTTCCCAGGGGTTGGGGCAGCCCCAGCATTTT. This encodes CASSSQGLGQPQHF.